Below, 21 T cell receptor beta chains from the same sample are listed, as sequenced in a study of cytomegalovirus exposure and HLA in healthy donors. A multiplex PCR was run with 60 Vbeta primers and 13 Jbeta primers. The data were produced by immunoSEQ multiplex PCR, yet TCRdb's version contains in-frame clones alone and is incomplete. The repertoire consists of 150,000 or so clones, with 80% occurring once and the leading ten covering around 13%. The sample was PBMCs. The receptors originated from a man aged 25 to 40 in good health and CMV-seropositive.

The chain couples TRBV6-1 to TRBJ1-2; D is ambiguous. Trimming removed 1 base from V and 8 bases from J, with 17 bases in between. The CDR3 length is 15 residues. Germline V gene data show CDR1 as MNHNS and CDR2 as SASEGT. CDR3 loop: CASSEVEAETNGYTF. Written as DNA, the CDR3 is TGTGCCAGCAGTGAAGTCGAGGCAGAGACGAACGGCTACACCTTC.

The chain combines TRBV7-9 with TRBJ2-7, with D tentatively TRBD2 (5 bases). Trimming shortened V by 1 base and J by 6 bases, and 16 bases separated the two germline ends. Germline assignment: CDR1 SEHNR and CDR2 FQNEAQ (reference sequence). This CDR3 region has 15 residues. The CDR3 DNA sequence: TGTGCCAGCAGCTTAGGGCGGGCAGCAATACGCGAGCAGTACTTC. Translating gives CASSLGRAAIREQYF.

V gene TRBV15 combines with J gene TRBJ1-5; TRBD1 agrees at 7 bases. V was clipped by 0 bases and J by 4 bases; unmatched bases: 6. The CDR3 is made up of 16 amino acids. Germline V gene data show CDR1 as LNHNV and CDR2 as YYDKDF (reference sequence). CDR3 nucleotide sequence: TGTGCCACCAGCAGAGACAGGGGGTTCTCAAATCAGCCCCAGCATTTT. It is translated as CATSRDRGFSNQPQHF.

This rearrangement joins TRBV5-4 to TRBJ2-3; 11 bases line up with TRBD2. Trimming took 3 bases from V and 2 from J; bases not matched to a gene: 5. CDR3 length equals 16 residues. From germline, CDR1 is SGHNT and CDR2 YYREEE (reference sequence). DNA for the CDR3: TGTGCCAGCAGCTATAGACTAGCGGGAACCACAGATACGCAGTATTTT. It is translated as CASSYRLAGTTDTQYF.

The V and J genes are TRBV7-2 and TRBJ2-7; TRBD1 matches 8 bases. Unmatched junction bases numbered 10, after V lost 5 bases and J lost 1 base. There are 16 residues in the CDR3. In germline, CDR1 is SGHTA, CDR2 FQGNSA. The CDR3 region is CASSPNQGAKSYEQYF. CDR3 sequence (DNA): TGTGCCAGCAGCCCAAACCAGGGGGCTAAATCCTACGAGCAGTACTTC.

Concerning this clone: Relative to the germline gene, one junction end is altered; a read error may explain this. The chain has TRBV7-7 and TRBJ2-7; D possibly corresponds to TRBD2 (6 bases). The CDR3 totals 12 residues. CDR1 and CDR2 from the germline V gene are SSHAT and FNYEAQ (reference sequence). The CDR3 region is CASSSGGSEQYF. For the CDR3, the DNA is TGTGCTAGCAGCTCCGGGGGTAGTGAGCAGTACTTC.

The J gene is TRBJ2-7, the V gene TRBV7-2; possible D gene TRBD1, 5 bases. Germline V gives CDR1 SGHTA, CDR2 FQGNSA. The CDR3 spans 12 residues. The V end was cut by 5 bases, the J end by 6 bases, with 11 bases between. The CDR3 sequence: CASSPQGVEQYF. CDR3 nucleotide sequence: TGTGCCAGCAGCCCTCAGGGTGTCGAGCAGTACTTC.

This clone has just one count. The V call is TRBV6-1, the J call TRBJ2-3; perhaps TRBD1 as D (6 bases). The CDR3 extends over 16 amino acids. V lost 3 bases and J 1 base, leaving 14 bases between the germline ends. CDR1 and CDR2 (germline): MNHNS, SASEGT. The DNA of the CDR3 is TGTGCCAGCAGTGAGGCGGACAGTGGGGGCACAGATACGCAGTATTTT. It specifies CASSEADSGGTDTQYF.

To note about this clone: A junction end diverges from the germline sequence, so it may reflect a read error. This same CDR3 is encoded by further DNA sequences in the sample. The chain uses TRBV7-9 and TRBJ2-1; 10 nucleotides agree with TRBD1. Per germline, CDR1 SEHNR and CDR2 FQNEAQ (reference sequence). The CDR3 is 17 residues long. CDR3 amino acids: CASSLGTGGQDYNEQFF. DNA for the CDR3: TGTGCCAGCAGCTTAGGGACAGGGGGTCAGGACTACAACGAGCAGTTCTTC. The full variable domain, in which reference TRBV7-9 and TRBJ2-1 provide the parts outside the CDR3, is DTGVSQNPRHKITKRGQNVTFRCDPISEHNRLYWYRQTLGQGPEFLTYFQNEAQLEKSRLLSDRFSAERPKGSFSTLEIQRTEQGDSAMYLCASSLGTGGQDYNEQFFGPGTRLTVL.

J is TRBJ2-7 and V is TRBV7-9; 12 bases line up with TRBD1. Trimming cost V 1 base and J 6 bases; bases outside gene matches: 4. Germline V lookup: CDR1 SEHNR, CDR2 FQNEAQ (reference sequence). The CDR3 loop spans 15 amino acids. The CDR3 sequence is CASSLGGTGGGEQYF. CDR3 sequence (DNA): TGTGCCAGCAGCTTAGGAGGGACAGGGGGCGGCGAGCAGTACTTC.

As concerns this clone: The junction departs from germline at one end; a sequencing error may be responsible. The chain recombines TRBV7-7 with TRBJ2-2; 9 nucleotides agree with TRBD2. The V gene's germline CDR1 is SSHAT and CDR2 FNYEAQ (reference sequence). The CDR3 totals 17 residues. Here the CDR3 reads CASSPGLALRRTGELFF. CDR3 nucleotides: TGTGCTAGCAGCCCTGGACTAGCGCTGAGAAGAACCGGGGAGCTGTTTTTT.

This clone appeared a few times. The genes are TRBV15 and TRBJ2-1; the match to TRBD2 covers 9 bases. The germline V gene has CDR1 LNHNV and CDR2 YYDKDF (reference sequence). The CDR3 is 14 amino acids. V lost 0 bases to trimming and J lost 6 bases; unmatched junction nucleotides: 0. CDR3 sequence (DNA): TGTGCCACCAGCAGAGATAGCGGGAGCAATGAGCAGTTCTTC. Protein: CATSRDSGSNEQFF. Combining the CDR3 with reference TRBV15 and TRBJ2-1 gives the whole variable domain DAMVIQNPRYQVTQFGKPVTLSCSQTLNHNVMYWYQQKSSQAPKLLFHYYDKDFNNEADTPDNFQSRRPNTSFCFLDIRSPGLGDTAMYLCATSRDSGSNEQFFGPGTRLTVL.

This clone appeared a few times. This chain joins TRBV28 and TRBJ2-5; tentative D call: TRBD2 (6 bases). Per the germline V gene, CDR1 is MDHEN and CDR2 is SYDVKM. Trimming stripped 2 bases from V and 1 base from J, with 17 bases between. CDR3 length: 17 residues. CDR3 loop: CASSLMRDAFVQETQYF. The CDR3, as DNA: TGTGCCAGCAGTTTAATGCGGGACGCTTTTGTCCAAGAGACCCAGTACTTC.

The J gene is TRBJ2-7, the V gene TRBV19, with a tentative D call TRBD2 (6 bases). Trimming pared 7 bases from V and 0 bases from J, leaving 10 bases between. The CDR3 spans 13 residues. The V gene's germline CDR1 is LNHDA and CDR2 SQIVND (reference sequence). The DNA of the CDR3 is TGTGCCAGTAACGAGGGAGGCTCCTACGAGCAGTACTTC. Protein sequence: CASNEGGSYEQYF. The whole variable domain, remainder taken from reference TRBV19 and TRBJ2-7, is DGGITQSPKYLFRKEGQNVTLSCEQNLNHDAMYWYRQDPGQGLRLIYYSQIVNDFQKGDIAEGYSVSREKKESFPLTVTSAQKNPTAFYLCASNEGGSYEQYFGPGTRLTVT.

This clone occurred a few times. Other DNA variants within this sample encode the same CDR3. The chain couples TRBV15 to TRBJ2-7; D might be TRBD2 (6 bases). This CDR3 has 13 amino acids. The germline V and J ends were trimmed by 0 bases and 4 bases, with 7 bases remaining between them. Germline CDR1 is LNHNV and CDR2 is YYDKDF (reference sequence). The CDR3 loop reads CATSRDRGYEQYF. The CDR3 DNA follows: TGTGCCACCAGCAGAGATCGGGGGTACGAGCAGTACTTC. The full variable domain, completed using reference TRBV15 and TRBJ2-7, is DAMVIQNPRYQVTQFGKPVTLSCSQTLNHNVMYWYQQKSSQAPKLLFHYYDKDFNNEADTPDNFQSRRPNTSFCFLDIRSPGLGDTAMYLCATSRDRGYEQYFGPGTRLTVT.

The J gene is TRBJ2-1, the V gene TRBV4-2, with D unclear. Germline CDR1 is LGHNA and CDR2 is YNFKEQ. The CDR3 is made up of 16 amino acids. V was pared by 0 bases and J by 4 bases, with 13 bases between. The CDR3 nucleotides are TGTGCCAGCAGCCAAGATCCAGAGACACGGTACAATGAGCAGTTCTTC. Translated: CASSQDPETRYNEQFF.

The chain couples TRBV6-6 to TRBJ1-1; D perhaps matches TRBD1 (6 bases). This CDR3 is built from 15 residues. Trimming pared 2 bases from V and 8 bases from J, leaving 18 bases between. CDR1 and CDR2 from the germline V gene are MNHNY and SVGAGI (reference sequence). The CDR3 nucleotides are TGTGCCAGCAGTTACCCCGGGACATCGGTTTACGAAGCTTTCTTT. Protein product: CASSYPGTSVYEAFF.

The V gene is TRBV25-1, the J gene TRBJ2-1, with TRBD2 matching 7 bases. J lost 6 bases, V lost 6 bases, and 8 bases had no gene match. Germline CDR1 reads MGHDK; CDR2 reads SYGVNS. The CDR3 has 14 residues. The CDR3 DNA sequence: TGTGCCAGCAGGGGTGGGGACTACCTCAATGAGCAGTTCTTC. Translated, it gives CASRGGDYLNEQFF.

The chain joins TRBV5-1 to TRBJ2-7; 8 bases are a match to TRBD1. Germline V gene sequence: CDR1 SGHRS, CDR2 YFSETQ. The CDR3 spans 16 residues. The V segment lost 3 bases and the J segment 2 bases; nucleotides outside the gene matches: 10. CDR3 nucleotide sequence: TGCGCCAGCAGCTGGGCGATCGGGACAGGAACCTACGAGCAGTACTTC. Translated, it gives CASSWAIGTGTYEQYF.

The chain couples TRBV28 to TRBJ2-7, with 8 bases identical to TRBD2. Germline values: CDR1 MDHEN, CDR2 SYDVKM. The V gene end was trimmed by 6 bases and the J gene end by 4 bases; junction bases not matched to a gene: 11. This CDR3 is 15 amino acids long. CDR3 sequence: CASSSRFPGGYEQYF. CDR3 coding DNA: TGTGCCAGCAGCTCCCGTTTTCCGGGAGGGTACGAGCAGTACTTC.

Note on this clone: Other DNA sequences within the sample encode an identical CDR3. The chain carries TRBV30 and TRBJ2-1, with 12 bases lining up with TRBD2. Germline CDR1 and CDR2: GTSNPN and SVGIG (reference sequence). The V gene end was trimmed by 2 bases and the J gene end by 3 bases; junction bases not matched to a gene: 2. CDR3 length: 15 residues. The CDR3 is CAWSLAGGGYNEQFF. The CDR3 DNA reads TGTGCCTGGAGTCTAGCGGGAGGGGGCTACAATGAGCAGTTCTTC.